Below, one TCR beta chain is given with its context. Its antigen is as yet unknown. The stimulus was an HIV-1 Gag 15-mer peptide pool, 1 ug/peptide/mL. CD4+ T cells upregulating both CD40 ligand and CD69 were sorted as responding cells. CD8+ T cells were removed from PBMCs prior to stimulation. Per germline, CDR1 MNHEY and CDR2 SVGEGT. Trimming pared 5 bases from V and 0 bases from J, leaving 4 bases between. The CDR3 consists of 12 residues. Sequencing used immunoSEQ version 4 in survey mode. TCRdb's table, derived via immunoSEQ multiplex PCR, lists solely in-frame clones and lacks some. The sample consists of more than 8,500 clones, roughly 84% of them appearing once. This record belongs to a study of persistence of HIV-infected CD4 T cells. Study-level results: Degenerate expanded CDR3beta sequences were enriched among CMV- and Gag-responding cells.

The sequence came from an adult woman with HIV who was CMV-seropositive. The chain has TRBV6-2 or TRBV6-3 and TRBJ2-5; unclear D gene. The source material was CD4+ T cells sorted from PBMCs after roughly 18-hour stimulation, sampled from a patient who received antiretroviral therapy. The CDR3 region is CASSGYQETQYF. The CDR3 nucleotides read TGTGCCAGCAGTGGATACCAAGAGACCCAGTACTTC.